The text below deals with one TCR beta chain. Its antigen is as yet unknown. These data belong to a study of a mutant IDH1 vaccine in newly diagnosed glioma. Clones were read by immunoSEQ multiplex PCR, and TCRdb kept only the in-frame ones, dropping some. This sample carries more than 25,000 clones, under 85% of them seen once, and the ten largest clones take less than 9.5%. CDR1 and CDR2 from the germline V gene are SNHLY and FYNNEI. The CDR3 runs to 12 residues. V dropped 8 bases and J dropped 5 bases, with 11 bases sitting between them. Time point noted: week 5, during vaccination. Vaccination used 300 ug of mutant IDH1 20-mer peptide per dose, with topical imiquimod.

This TCR came from a man aged 40-50 years with glioma. Some clones in this sample may be carry-over from other donors' samples. Sequenced material: PBMCs, taken from a glioma patient whose treatment included an IDH1 peptide vaccine. The rearrangement joins TRBV2 to TRBJ2-3, with D uncertain. CDR3 nucleotides: TGTGCCAGCGGAACAACGCGAGATACGCAGTATTTT. It translates to CASGTTRDTQYF. The complete variable domain, with remaining parts taken from reference TRBV2 and TRBJ2-3, reads EPEVTQTPSHQVTQMGQEVILRCVPISNHLYFYWYRQILGQKVEFLVSFYNNEISEKSEIFDDQFSVERPDGSNFTLKIRSTKLEDSAMYFCASGTTRDTQYFGPGTRLTVL.